One and the same sample provided the 3 T cell receptor beta chains below, sequenced in a study of cytomegalovirus exposure and HLA in healthy donors. PCR used 60 Vbeta primers and 13 Jbeta primers. Sequenced by immunoSEQ multiplex PCR; TCRdb stores in-frame clones only, minus some. The table includes roughly 150,000 clones, 77% detected once. Sequenced material: PBMCs. The source of these receptors is a man aged 50 to 59 in good health and CMV-seropositive.

The chain combines TRBV27 with TRBJ1-6; D is undetermined. In germline, CDR1 is MNHEY, CDR2 SMNVEV (reference sequence). CDR3 length: 18 residues. Trimming shortened V by 2 bases and J by 0 bases, and 14 bases separated the two germline ends. Here the CDR3 DNA reads TGTGCCAGCAGTTTAGGCGCGGTAGGGAGCTCCTATAATTCACCCCTCCACTTT. Its protein product is CASSLGAVGSSYNSPLHF.

The V and J genes are TRBV7-6 and TRBJ1-2; possibly TRBD1 for D (5 bases). The CDR3 length is 13 residues. Germline assignment: CDR1 SGHVS and CDR2 FNYEAQ. Trimming took off 5 bases at V and 8 bases at J, with 15 bases between the two ends. The CDR3 spells CASSPQGPWGYTF. The CDR3 region has the DNA TGTGCCAGCAGCCCCCAGGGCCCTTGGGGCTACACCTTC.

This chain joins TRBV4-2 and TRBJ1-4; 9 bases match TRBD1. Unmatched junction bases numbered 13, after V lost 0 bases and J lost 2 bases. The CDR3 is 20 amino acids. CDR1 is LGHNA, CDR2 YNFKEQ, per germline. The CDR3 loop is CASSQDHGRQGGRTNEKLFF. CDR3 DNA: TGTGCCAGCAGCCAAGATCATGGACGACAGGGGGGTCGGACTAATGAAAAACTGTTTTTT.